This T cell receptor beta chain was recorded in a study of T cell repertoires in cytomegalovirus infection. Study overall: Alongside well-studied HLA-B-restricted CMV epitopes, recently identified HLA-C-restricted CMV epitopes were also used.

This clonotype turned up a few times. As yet, its antigen is unknown. Overall study findings and caveats: HLA-C-restricted CMV-specific TCR beta clonotypes were dominant in the ex vivo response.

The germline V gene has CDR1 SNHLY and CDR2 FYNNEI. Trimming removed 4 bases at V and 5 bases at J, with 14 bases between. This CDR3 is 15 amino acids long. In TCRdb, the reads were re-called with MiXCR into one record per CDR3 protein. The table records hundreds of thousands of distinct CDR3 sequences, around 32% of them present only once. The clonotype was recovered from a human donor in good health (CMV status not recorded). Some clones in this sample may be carry-over from other donors' samples. The sample was cultured PBMCs, taken from culture after CMV antigen stimulation. The chain has TRBV2 and TRBJ1-4; D is undetermined. The CDR3 protein is CASSVIGFPNEKLFF. The CDR3 nucleotides are TGTGCCAGCAGTGTAATAGGGTTCCCGAATGAAAAACTGTTTTTT.